This paragraph covers one TCR beta chain sequence. This clone is labeled medium-sized (0.01 to 0.1%). Its antigen is not yet known. No much larger clonotype is one base removed from it; base qualities were not supplied. The CDR3 holds 14 amino acids from the cysteine to the phenylalanine. Only the CDR3 region is kept as DNA, spanning 42 bases read in frame from base 1. V gives up 4 bases and J gives up 8 bases, and the segment between their germline ends measures 17 bases. CDR1 SGHDN and CDR2 FVKESK are derived from the germline V gene. This sample was taken from a study of vaccination effects on CD4 cells after COVID-19 (dated by TCRdb to 2021 to 2024). Describing the broader study: Post-vaccine samples across the study were collected a median of 72 days after the second dose, with a range of 14 to 241. The Oncomine TCR Beta short-read assay on an Illumina iSeq 100 was used to sequence cultures from other donors in the study. The full study included 10 COVID-19 convalescent patients and a few SARS-CoV-2-naive healthy vaccine recipients. The study compared SARS-CoV-2 spike-specific CD4+ TCR repertoires before and after mRNA vaccination in COVID-19 convalescent patients and infection-naive vaccine recipients. Results the study describes overall, beyond this receptor: In healthy vaccine recipients, vaccine-induced clones were almost all SARS-CoV-2 mono-reactive, with only 1 of 255 cross-reactive with common cold coronaviruses. Marked clonal contraction was observed in both infection-induced and vaccine-induced clones at late post-vaccination timepoints, consistent with waning T cell responses. Only a small number of convalescent patients were included, and no early post-infection timepoints were available, which limited the study.

To identify antigen-specific CD4+ T cell clonotypes by their expansion, the ViraFEST assay first stimulated PBMC with viral peptide pools and then applied TCR sequencing. After less than 13 days of culture, CD4+ T cells were isolated with the EasySep CD4+ T cell isolation kit. Two doses of either the BNT162b2 or the mRNA-1273 mRNA SARS-CoV-2 vaccine were administered to participants. None of the healthy vaccine recipients had a prior SARS-CoV-2 infection, which was confirmed by nucleocapsid antibody tests that came back negative both before and after vaccination. Roughly 1.9 million PBMC per well were cultured with approximately 10 ug/ml peptides in IMDM containing around 5% human AB serum, about 9 IU/ml IL-2 and gentamicin. Half of the culture medium was replaced with fresh IL-2-containing medium on days 3 and 7. Unless noted otherwise, every peptide stimulation condition was grown in triplicate wells. Using Ficoll-Paque Plus gradient centrifugation, PBMC were separated from whole blood and then either used fresh or cryopreserved at -140C. The spike proteins of SARS-CoV-2 and of the common cold coronaviruses HCoV-NL63, HCoV-OC43 and HCoV-229E were spanned by overlapping peptide pools. The QIAamp micro DNA kit was used to extract genomic DNA from the cultured CD4+ T cells.

Receptor libraries were prepared by the immunoSEQ multiplex PCR assay. TCR beta CDR3 sequencing was performed on DNA from the cultured, isolated CD4+ T cells. The published analysis was carried out like this. The analysis removed non-productive TCR sequences, trimmed reads to the CDR3 region, and retained only CDR3s that were 7 or more amino acids long. Antigen-specific clonotypes were identified with the MANAFEST web app by comparing expansion in peptide wells against reference cultures. To count as positive, a clone had to show expansion at FDR<0.05 compared with the reference and with all other wells, an odds ratio above 5, and a frequency above 0.1% in two replicate wells. A clonotype was called cross-reactive if it was significantly expanded both in SARS-CoV-2 spike wells and in at least one common cold coronavirus spike condition. CDR3 similarity was assessed by Levenshtein distance using the stringdist R package, and unrooted trees were constructed with ape in R 3.6.1. This immuneACCESS table, as held by TCRdb, lists in-frame sequences with V and J called but not all clones. Of the missing ones, under half trace to an unresolved V gene in checked studies; the others have no known cause. V and J calls and clone size follow that table, whereas D and trimming were derived from the DNA. The sample has about 16,000 clones on record, around 70% of them singletons. The ten top clones hold around 9% of the sample.

This TCR was recovered from a human donor who received a COVID-19 vaccine. The V and J segments used are TRBV14 and TRBJ1-2; TRBD1 might be the D gene, on 5 matching bases. The specimen was CD4+ T cells from PBMCs cultured with SARS-CoV-2 spike peptides, collected after COVID-19 vaccination. Interpreted using the paper, the cell subset or site label stands for: SARS-CoV-2 spike overlapping peptide pool stimulation. The DNA sequence follows: TGTGCCAGCAGCCCGAACCGGGGGTTGGGGGGCTACACCTTC. Its translation is CASSPNRGLGGYTF.